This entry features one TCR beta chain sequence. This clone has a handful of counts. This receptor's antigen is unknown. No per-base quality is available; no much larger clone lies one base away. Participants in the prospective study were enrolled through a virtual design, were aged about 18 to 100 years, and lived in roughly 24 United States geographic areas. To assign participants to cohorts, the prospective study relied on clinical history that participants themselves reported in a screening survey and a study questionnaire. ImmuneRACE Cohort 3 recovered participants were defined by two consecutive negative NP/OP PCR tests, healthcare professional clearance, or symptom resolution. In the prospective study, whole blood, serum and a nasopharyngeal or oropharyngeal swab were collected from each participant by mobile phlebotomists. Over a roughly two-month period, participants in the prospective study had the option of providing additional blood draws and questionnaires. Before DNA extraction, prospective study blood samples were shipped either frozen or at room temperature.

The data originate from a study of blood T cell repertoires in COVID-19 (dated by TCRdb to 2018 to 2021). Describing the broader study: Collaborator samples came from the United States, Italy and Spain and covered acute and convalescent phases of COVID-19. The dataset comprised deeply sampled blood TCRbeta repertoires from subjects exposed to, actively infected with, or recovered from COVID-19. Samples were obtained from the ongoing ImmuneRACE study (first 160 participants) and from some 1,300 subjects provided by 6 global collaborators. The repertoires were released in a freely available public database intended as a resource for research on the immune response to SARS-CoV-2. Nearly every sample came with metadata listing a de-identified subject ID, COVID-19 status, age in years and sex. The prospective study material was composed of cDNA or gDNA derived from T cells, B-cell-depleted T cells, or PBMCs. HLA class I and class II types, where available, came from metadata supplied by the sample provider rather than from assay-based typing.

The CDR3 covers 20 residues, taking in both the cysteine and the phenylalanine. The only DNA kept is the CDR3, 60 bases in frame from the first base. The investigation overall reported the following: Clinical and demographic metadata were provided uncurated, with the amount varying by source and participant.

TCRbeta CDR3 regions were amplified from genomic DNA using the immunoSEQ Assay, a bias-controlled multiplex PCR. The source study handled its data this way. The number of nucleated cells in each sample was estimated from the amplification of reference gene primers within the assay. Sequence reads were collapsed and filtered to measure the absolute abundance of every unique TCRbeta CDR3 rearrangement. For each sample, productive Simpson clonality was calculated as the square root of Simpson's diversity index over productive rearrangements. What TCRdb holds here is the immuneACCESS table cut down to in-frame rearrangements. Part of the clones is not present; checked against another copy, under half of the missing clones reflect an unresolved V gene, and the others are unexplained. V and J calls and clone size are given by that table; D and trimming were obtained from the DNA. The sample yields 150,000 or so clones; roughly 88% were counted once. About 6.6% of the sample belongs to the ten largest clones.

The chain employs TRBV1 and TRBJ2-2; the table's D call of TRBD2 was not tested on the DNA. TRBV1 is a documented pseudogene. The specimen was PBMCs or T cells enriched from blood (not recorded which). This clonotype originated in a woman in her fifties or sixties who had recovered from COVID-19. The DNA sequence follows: TGCACCAGCAGCCAAGAGGGATTAGGAACGGGGGGAGCGAACACCGGGGAGCTGTTTTTT. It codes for CTSSQEGLGTGGANTGELFF.